One sample yielded the 28 T cell receptor beta chains listed below, sequenced in a study of blood T cell repertoires in COVID-19. Clones were sequenced by immunoSEQ multiplex PCR, and TCRdb holds only the in-frame ones, with some missing. The sample includes nearly 400,000 clones, roughly 89% of them seen just once. The sequencing input was PBMCs or T cells enriched from blood (not recorded which). The receptors originated from a woman aged 30 to 39 who had recovered from COVID-19.

This chain links TRBV30 with TRBJ1-5; no reliable D call. CDR1 and CDR2 (germline): GTSNPN, SVGIG (reference sequence). The V and J ends lost 2 bases and 2 bases respectively, with 10 bases between them. The CDR3 spans 14 residues. The CDR3 reads CAWSREVGNQPQHF. The CDR3 coding sequence is TGTGCCTGGAGTCGGGAAGTTGGCAATCAGCCCCAGCATTTT.

The chain has TRBV5-1 and TRBJ2-7; TRBD1 is a possible D gene (5 bases). Trimming left V 0 bases short and J 3 bases short, with 13 bases between. Germline V lookup: CDR1 SGHRS, CDR2 YFSETQ. This CDR3 spans 15 amino acids. CDR3 nucleotide sequence: TGCGCCAGCAGCTTGGAAGGGGTCCCCTACTACGAGCAGTACTTC. It encodes CASSLEGVPYYEQYF.

The chain links TRBV2 to TRBJ1-1; the match to TRBD1 covers 8 bases. CDR3 length: 15 amino acids. Germline lookup yields CDR1 SNHLY and CDR2 FYNNEI. With 6 bases clipped from V and 0 bases from J, the junction kept 6 bases outside the gene matches. This CDR3 is CASSLRTGLNTEAFF. The CDR3, as DNA: TGTGCCAGCAGCTTACGGACAGGGTTGAACACTGAAGCTTTCTTT.

This chain joins TRBV7-9 and TRBJ2-7; 8 positions agree with TRBD1. CDR1 SEHNR and CDR2 FQNEAQ come from the germline V gene (reference sequence). V was pared by 4 bases and J by 6 bases, with 17 bases of the junction left unmatched. This CDR3 region has 17 residues. CDR3 amino acids: CASSSTLWTGKPPEQYF. The DNA of the CDR3 is TGTGCCAGCAGCTCAACCCTATGGACAGGGAAACCGCCCGAGCAGTACTTC.

In its sample, this clone was seen once. The rearrangement joins TRBV6-5 to TRBJ1-6, with D possibly TRBD1 on 5 matching bases. CDR3 length: 16 amino acids. The V gene lost 2 bases and the J gene lost 0 bases, with 8 bases spanning the gap. The germline CDR1 and CDR2 sequences are MNHEY and SVGAGI. This CDR3 is CASSYGGDSYNSPLHF. The CDR3 nucleotides are TGTGCCAGCAGTTACGGGGGGGACTCCTATAATTCACCCCTCCACTTT.

The chain is built from TRBV5-1 and TRBJ2-2; 7 nucleotides align to TRBD1. The CDR3 contains 15 residues. In germline, CDR1 is SGHRS, CDR2 YFSETQ. With 0 bases clipped from V and 6 bases from J, the junction kept 5 bases outside the gene matches. The CDR3 loop is CASSLGDRVAGELFF. The CDR3 DNA follows: TGCGCCAGCAGCTTGGGTGACAGGGTGGCCGGGGAGCTGTTTTTT.

The genes are TRBV15 and TRBJ2-3; unclear D gene. In germline, CDR1 is LNHNV, CDR2 YYDKDF (reference sequence). CDR3 length: 15 residues. The V end was cut by 0 bases, the J end by 1 base, with 8 bases between. The CDR3 protein is CATSRDLQRTDTQYF. The CDR3 DNA is TGTGCCACCAGCAGAGATTTACAGCGCACAGATACGCAGTATTTT.

The chain combines TRBV30 with TRBJ1-1; D is ambiguous. Germline CDR1 and CDR2: GTSNPN and SVGIG (reference sequence). The CDR3 runs 12 residues. Trimming took 1 base from V and 1 from J, leaving 4 bases between them. As DNA, the CDR3 is TGTGCCTGGAGTGCCGGGAACACTGAAGCTTTCTTT. Protein: CAWSAGNTEAFF.

The DNA for the CDR3 is TGTGCCACCAGTGACAGGGACTTCAGCACCGGGGAGCTGTTTTTT. Protein sequence: CATSDRDFSTGELFF. The chain is built from TRBV24-1 and TRBJ2-2; D may be TRBD2 (6 bases). In germline, CDR1 is KGHDR, CDR2 SFDVKD. The CDR3 has 15 amino acids. The V end lost 4 bases, the J end lost 4 bases, and 12 bases lay between the germline ends.

The chain employs TRBV4-3 and TRBJ2-1, with a tentative D call TRBD2 (6 bases). The V end was cut by 0 bases, the J end by 2 bases, with 14 bases between. There are 17 residues in the CDR3. The V gene's germline CDR1 is LGHNA and CDR2 YSLEER. CDR3 nucleotides: TGCGCCAGCAGCCAAGAGGCGGGGCCGAACCCCTACAATGAGCAGTTCTTC. This translates into CASSQEAGPNPYNEQFF.

V gene TRBV9 combines with J gene TRBJ2-1; 11 nucleotides agree with TRBD2. The J segment lost 10 bases and the V segment lost 0 bases, leaving 12 bases of the junction unmatched. The CDR3 spans 17 residues. Per the germline V gene, CDR1 is SGDLS and CDR2 is YYNGEE. The CDR3 DNA follows: TGTGCCAGCAGCGTAGCTACTTCTAGCGGGGGGCCGGGAGAGCAGTTCTTC. It translates to CASSVATSSGGPGEQFF.

The chain joins TRBV20-1 to TRBJ2-7; D not resolved. Germline V gene lookup returns CDR1 DFQATT and CDR2 SNEGSKA (reference sequence). Trimming stripped 3 bases from V and 0 bases from J, with 6 bases between. The CDR3 is 12 amino acids. CDR3 loop: CSASPDSYEQYF. As DNA, the CDR3 is TGCAGTGCTAGTCCAGACTCCTACGAGCAGTACTTC.

The chain joins TRBV4-1 to TRBJ1-2; D gene unclear. V was cut by 0 bases and J by 12 bases, with 11 bases left in between. The CDR3 sequence is 12 residues long. Germline V gene sequence: CDR1 MGHRA, CDR2 YSYEKL. The CDR3 DNA sequence: TGCGCCAGCAGCCAAGATCCCGGGTCCCACACCTTC. Protein product: CASSQDPGSHTF.

This chain joins TRBV12-3 or TRBV12-4 and TRBJ1-1; D is perhaps TRBD1 (5 bases). The CDR3 runs 13 residues. Trimming removed 6 bases at V and 1 base at J, with 9 bases between. CDR3 DNA sequence: TGTGCCAGCAGACTGACAGAGAACACTGAAGCTTTCTTT. Protein product: CASRLTENTEAFF.

The rearrangement links TRBV4-3 to TRBJ1-1, with TRBD1 as a possible D gene (5 bases). The V and J ends lost 4 bases and 4 bases respectively, with 10 bases between them. The CDR3 length is 13 residues. CDR1 LGHNA and CDR2 YSLEER come from the germline V gene. CDR3 in DNA: TGCGCCAGCAGCCTCCGGAGGGGCACTGAAGCTTTCTTT. The encoded protein is CASSLRRGTEAFF.

CDR3 loop: CASSSEASGRVRTGELFF. The DNA for the CDR3 is TGTGCCAGCAGCTCTGAAGCTAGCGGGAGGGTTAGAACCGGGGAGCTGTTTTTT. J is TRBJ2-2 and V is TRBV7-9; 12 nucleotides align to TRBD2. With 4 bases clipped from V and 5 bases from J, the junction kept 11 bases outside the gene matches. The length of the CDR3 is 18 residues. Germline loops: CDR1 SEHNR, CDR2 FQNEAQ (reference sequence).

V is TRBV27 and J is TRBJ2-7, with 9 bases fitting TRBD2. With 5 bases clipped from V and 2 bases from J, the junction kept 4 bases outside the gene matches. This CDR3 spans 14 amino acids. The germline V gene has CDR1 MNHEY and CDR2 SMNVEV (reference sequence). CDR3 loop: CASSPSGTTYEQYF. In DNA, the CDR3 is TGTGCCAGCAGTCCTAGCGGGACTACCTACGAGCAGTACTTC.

The CDR3 spells CAVGGELLGSGNTIYF. As DNA, the CDR3 is TGTGCCGTCGGCGGGGAGCTCTTGGGCTCTGGAAACACCATATATTTT. The chain recombines TRBV2 with TRBJ1-3; D is undetermined. The V end lost 11 bases, the J end lost 0 bases, and 20 bases lay between the germline ends. This CDR3 spans 16 amino acids. CDR1 and CDR2 from the germline V gene are SNHLY and FYNNEI.

This rearrangement joins TRBV9 to TRBJ2-7, with D possibly being TRBD1 (5 bases). CDR1 and CDR2 from the germline V gene are SGDLS and YYNGEE. The CDR3 totals 13 residues. The V gene lost 3 bases and the J gene lost 5 bases, with 12 bases spanning the gap. CDR3 sequence reads: CASSGQQANEQYF. CDR3 coding DNA: TGTGCCAGCAGCGGACAACAGGCTAACGAGCAGTACTTC.

This clone was counted once. The V gene is TRBV5-1, the J gene TRBJ1-1; 7 nucleotides agree with TRBD1. V was clipped by 4 bases and J by 5 bases; unmatched bases: 14. The CDR3 contains 16 residues. The germline V gene has CDR1 SGHRS and CDR2 YFSETQ. The CDR3 DNA follows: TGCGCCAGCAGCCCGCGAGCTGACAGGGTGAGGACTGAAGCTTTCTTT. Translating gives CASSPRADRVRTEAFF.

This clone was counted once. The chain joins TRBV6-5 to TRBJ1-2; 9 nucleotides align to TRBD1. J was trimmed by 8 bases and V by 5 bases; bases with no gene match: 6. CDR1 and CDR2 from the germline V gene are MNHEY and SVGAGI. CDR3 size: 13 residues. As DNA, the CDR3 is TGTGCCAGCAGTCCACAGGGGGCGCAGGGCTACACCTTC. Translating it yields CASSPQGAQGYTF.

This chain joins TRBV5-1 and TRBJ1-2, with no clear D. From germline, CDR1 is SGHRS and CDR2 YFSETQ. V was pared by 0 bases and J by 3 bases, with 9 bases between. There are 14 residues in the CDR3. For the CDR3, the DNA is TGCGCCAGCAGCTTGGCGACAAAAGACTATGGCTACACCTTC. Protein: CASSLATKDYGYTF.

This rearrangement joins TRBV3-1 (or the pseudogene TRBV3-2) to TRBJ1-2; D gene ambiguous. The CDR3 is 13 amino acids. The ends were cut back, 0 bases at V and 7 bases at J, with 9 bases in the middle. The germline CDR1 and CDR2 sequences are LGHDT and YNNKEL (reference sequence). The CDR3 spells CASSQDLSRGYTF. The CDR3 nucleotides are TGTGCCAGCAGCCAAGATTTGAGTCGTGGCTACACCTTC.

This clone was detected once. This sequence joins TRBV6-2 or TRBV6-3 and TRBJ1-3; D remains unclear. V was pared by 2 bases and J by 4 bases, with 9 bases between. Germline-derived CDR1 and CDR2 are MNHEY and SVGEGT. The CDR3 totals 14 residues. Written as DNA, the CDR3 is TGTGCCAGCAGTTACGACGGGGAAGGAAACACCATATATTTT. Translating gives CASSYDGEGNTIYF.

The chain has TRBV2 and TRBJ1-2; no reliable D call. This CDR3 region has 15 residues. V lost 8 bases, J lost 2 bases, and 18 bases lay in between. Germline CDR1 and CDR2: SNHLY and FYNNEI. The CDR3 sequence: CASLSQAKPNYGYTF. The CDR3, as DNA: TGTGCCAGCTTAAGTCAGGCGAAACCCAACTATGGCTACACCTTC.

This clone was picked up one time. The V and J genes are TRBV5-6 and TRBJ2-3; 8 nucleotides agree with TRBD2. Germline CDR1 reads SGHDT; CDR2 reads YYEEEE. This CDR3 contains 16 residues. V was pared by 4 bases and J by 10 bases, with 17 bases of the junction left unmatched. In DNA form, the CDR3 reads TGTGCCAGCAGCACTTGGACTAGCCCTCTTGGCGGGGCGCAGTATTTT. Translating gives CASSTWTSPLGGAQYF.

The chain recombines TRBV30 with TRBJ1-2, with a tentative D call TRBD1 (5 bases). This CDR3 region has 13 residues. V lost 1 base and J lost 2, with 8 bases in between. The germline V gene has CDR1 GTSNPN and CDR2 SVGIG (reference sequence). CDR3 bases: TGTGCCTGGAGTGCCAGGGAAAACTATGGCTACACCTTC. The encoded protein is CAWSARENYGYTF.

This clone appeared a few times. This chain connects TRBV5-1 to TRBJ1-1, with D perhaps TRBD1 (5 bases). The V and J ends lost 4 bases and 4 bases respectively, with 11 bases between them. Per the germline V gene, CDR1 is SGHRS and CDR2 is YFSETQ. The CDR3 extends over 13 amino acids. The CDR3 sequence: CASSTAGGTEAFF. CDR3 in DNA: TGCGCCAGCAGCACCGCGGGGGGCACTGAAGCTTTCTTT.